These 21 T cell receptor beta chains originate from one sample sequenced in a study of monozygotic twins with cystic fibrosis. Some clones are missing from TCRdb's copy, which holds only in-frame ones; the method was immunoSEQ multiplex PCR. Counted here are around 35,000 clones, over 75% occurring once; the ten biggest clones make up around 1.5%. What was sequenced was blood. These receptor sequences come from a girl aged 2 to 9 with cystic fibrosis.

The chain recombines TRBV19 with TRBJ1-5; 10 bases are a match to TRBD1. This CDR3 comprises 12 residues. V dropped 4 bases and J dropped 14; count of bases not matched to a gene: 5. CDR1 and CDR2 (germline): LNHDA, SQIVND (reference sequence). The DNA for the CDR3 is TGTGCCAGTAGTACATCCGGGACAGGGGAGCATTTT. Translating it yields CASSTSGTGEHF.

The V and J genes are TRBV19 and TRBJ1-2; TRBD1 matches at 7 bases. Germline CDR1 LNHDA, CDR2 SQIVND (reference sequence). The V segment lost 6 bases and the J segment 4 bases; nucleotides outside the gene matches: 11. CDR3 size: 15 residues. CDR3 DNA: TGTGCCAGTAGGAGAACGACAGGGTTCGGCTATGGCTACACCTTC. Translation: CASRRTTGFGYGYTF.

The V and J genes are TRBV30 and TRBJ2-3; perhaps TRBD2 as D (6 bases). CDR3 length: 14 residues. The V end was cut by 4 bases, the J end by 0 bases, with 11 bases between. Germline CDR1 is GTSNPN and CDR2 is SVGIG (reference sequence). The CDR3 DNA follows: TGTGCCTGGAAACCAGGGAGGAGCACAGATACGCAGTATTTT. Residues: CAWKPGRSTDTQYF. The variable domain in full, with the rest retrieved from reference TRBV30 and TRBJ2-3, is SQTIHQWPATLVQPVGSPLSLECTVEGTSNPNLYWYRQAAGRGLQLLFYSVGIGQISSEVPQNLSASRPQDRQFILSSKKLLLSDSGFYLCAWKPGRSTDTQYFGPGTRLTVL.

J is TRBJ1-2 and V is TRBV4-1; 9 bases align to TRBD1. This CDR3 spans 16 amino acids. Germline V gene sequence: CDR1 MGHRA, CDR2 YSYEKL. The J segment lost 7 bases and the V segment lost 2 bases, leaving 11 bases of the junction unmatched. CDR3 bases: TGCGCCAGCAGCCAAACCCCTGGGACAGGGCCAGGTGGCTACACCTTC. It translates to CASSQTPGTGPGGYTF.

The chain recombines TRBV23-1 with TRBJ1-3; the D gene is possibly TRBD1 (5 bases). TRBV23-1 has ORF status, its function being uncertain. V gave up 9 bases and J gave up 0 bases, with 12 bases separating them. The CDR3 is 14 residues long. CDR3 nucleotide sequence: TGCGCCAGTACTCGGAGGGGCTCTGGAAACACCATATATTTT. As protein: CASTRRGSGNTIYF.

The chain is built from TRBV6-5 and TRBJ2-1; 9 bases line up with TRBD2. Germline V gene data show CDR1 as MNHEY and CDR2 as SVGAGI. V lost 4 bases to trimming and J lost 4 bases; unmatched junction nucleotides: 5. This CDR3 region has 15 residues. CDR3 in amino acids: CASSSGLAGYNEQFF. Written as DNA, the CDR3 is TGTGCCAGCAGTTCTGGGCTAGCGGGATACAATGAGCAGTTCTTC.

This chain joins TRBV7-9 and TRBJ2-7; D possibly corresponds to TRBD1 (6 bases). Trimming pared 5 bases from V and 7 bases from J, leaving 21 bases between. CDR3 length equals 15 residues. Germline CDR1 reads SEHNR; CDR2 reads FQNEAQ (reference sequence). The CDR3 DNA reads as TGTGCCAGCAGCCCCTCCGGGACACAGACGCGGGAGCAGTACTTC. It encodes CASSPSGTQTREQYF.

This chain uses TRBV5-1 with TRBJ2-5; TRBD2 matches 10 bases. The trim removed 4 bases at V and 1 base at J, leaving 4 bases unmatched. The CDR3 totals 15 residues. Germline V lookup: CDR1 SGHRS, CDR2 YFSETQ. In DNA, the CDR3 is TGCGCCAGCAGCCCTGTAGCGGGGGGCCAAGAGACCCAGTACTTC. Translated: CASSPVAGGQETQYF.

V usage is TRBV10-3 and J usage is TRBJ1-5; D gene ambiguous. Trimming stripped 0 bases from V and 7 bases from J, with 16 bases between. Germline values: CDR1 ENHRY, CDR2 SYGVKD. CDR3 length: 16 amino acids. The CDR3 coding sequence is TGTGCCATCAGTGAGTCAGTGCAAACCGGGGTACAGCCCCAGCATTTT. This translates into CAISESVQTGVQPQHF.

The chain joins TRBV6-5 to TRBJ2-1; D gene unclear. Germline V gene sequence: CDR1 MNHEY, CDR2 SVGAGI. Between the trimmed V and J ends, which lost 6 bases and 10 bases, there was a span of 13 bases. The CDR3 runs to 12 residues. CDR3 nucleotides: TGTGCCAGCAGCCAGTTCGGCCTGGAGCAGTTCTTC. This translates into CASSQFGLEQFF.

This clone was detected a few times. V gene TRBV6-6 combines with J gene TRBJ1-1; a weak D match, TRBD1 (5 bases). The CDR3 spans 12 residues. Trimming took off 2 bases at V and 10 bases at J, with 11 bases between the two ends. Germline lookup yields CDR1 MNHNY and CDR2 SVGAGI (reference sequence). CDR3 amino acids: CASSYVGRGAFF. The CDR3 DNA reads TGTGCCAGCAGTTACGTGGGGAGGGGAGCTTTCTTT.

This clone was counted a few times. The V gene is TRBV19, the J gene TRBJ2-7; TRBD1 agrees at 11 bases. There are 15 residues in the CDR3. With V trimmed by 4 bases and J by 4 bases, 6 bases remained unmatched. Germline assignment: CDR1 LNHDA and CDR2 SQIVND (reference sequence). This chain's CDR3 is CASSTRTGGVYEQYF. The CDR3 region has the DNA TGTGCCAGTAGTACCAGGACAGGGGGCGTATACGAGCAGTACTTC.

The CDR3 DNA sequence: TGTGCCAGCCGGGGGAGAGAGACCCAGTACTTC. Its translation is CASRGRETQYF. The chain is built from TRBV19 and TRBJ2-5, with D maybe TRBD2 (6 bases). Trimming shortened V by 9 bases and J by 4 bases, and 9 bases separated the two germline ends. Germline-derived CDR1 and CDR2 are LNHDA and SQIVND (reference sequence). The CDR3 extends over 11 amino acids.

CDR3 DNA: TGTGCCAGCAGTGTTTTGGGGACAAACACCGGGGAGCTGTTTTTT. Translated: CASSVLGTNTGELFF. The V call is TRBV2, the J call TRBJ2-2, with a weak D call TRBD1 (6 bases). The CDR3 is made up of 15 amino acids. Germline V gene lookup returns CDR1 SNHLY and CDR2 FYNNEI. Between the trimmed V and J ends, which lost 4 bases and 2 bases, there was a span of 11 bases.

V and J are TRBV7-2 and TRBJ2-7; 9 nucleotides match TRBD1. The CDR3 extends over 14 amino acids. Germline values: CDR1 SGHTA, CDR2 FQGNSA. V was pared by 4 bases and J by 2 bases, with 3 bases of the junction left unmatched. CDR3 in amino acids: CASSSWDRAYEQYF. The CDR3 DNA reads TGTGCCAGCAGCTCCTGGGACAGGGCCTACGAGCAGTACTTC.

This clone came up a few times. This chain connects TRBV7-2 to TRBJ1-6; D might be TRBD1 (6 bases). V gave up 2 bases and J gave up 8 bases, with 13 bases separating them. The germline gives CDR1 SGHTA, CDR2 FQGNSA. The CDR3 sequence is 15 residues long. The CDR3: CASSLLGQGYSPLHF. In DNA, the CDR3 is TGTGCCAGCAGCTTACTGGGACAAGGATATTCACCCCTCCACTTT. Variable domain in full (rest from reference TRBV7-2 and TRBJ1-6): GAGVSQSPSNKVTEKGKDVELRCDPISGHTALYWYRQSLGQGLEFLIYFQGNSAPDKSGLPSDRFSAERTGGSVSTLTIQRTQQEDSAVYLCASSLLGQGYSPLHFGNGTRLTVT.

CDR3 in amino acids: CASSYVTGNEAFF. The CDR3 coding sequence is TGTGCCAGCAGTTACGTGACAGGGAACGAAGCTTTCTTT. The rearrangement uses TRBV6-5 and TRBJ1-1; TRBD1 agrees at 7 bases. This CDR3 contains 13 residues. V dropped 2 bases and J dropped 8; count of bases not matched to a gene: 5. Per the germline V gene, CDR1 is MNHEY and CDR2 is SVGAGI.

This clone came up a few times. The chain uses TRBV7-9 and TRBJ1-4, with TRBD1 as a possible D gene (6 bases). Trimming took off 3 bases at V and 2 bases at J, with 10 bases between the two ends. CDR3 length: 15 residues. Germline V gene sequence: CDR1 SEHNR, CDR2 FQNEAQ (reference sequence). In DNA form, the CDR3 reads TGTGCCAGCAGCTTCAGGGGCGGGACTAATGAAAAACTGTTTTTT. This translates into CASSFRGGTNEKLFF.

This chain uses TRBV18 with TRBJ2-1; D perhaps matches TRBD1 (6 bases). The CDR3 is 14 amino acids. CDR1 KGHSH and CDR2 LQKENI come from the germline V gene. V dropped 3 bases and J dropped 6 bases, with 12 bases sitting between them. CDR3 sequence: CASSPRTDGNEQFF. DNA for the CDR3: TGTGCCAGCTCACCCCGGACAGATGGCAATGAGCAGTTCTTC.

This clone was detected only a few times. V is TRBV9 and J is TRBJ2-7; 8 bases match TRBD1. Trimming cost V 0 bases and J 0 bases; bases outside gene matches: 2. Germline V lookup: CDR1 SGDLS, CDR2 YYNGEE. CDR3 size: 15 residues. The CDR3 protein is CASSVETGDSYEQYF. For the CDR3, the DNA is TGTGCCAGCAGCGTAGAGACAGGGGACTCCTACGAGCAGTACTTC.

V is TRBV5-1 and J is TRBJ1-1; 8 nucleotides agree with TRBD1. The CDR3 sequence is 17 residues long. Germline CDR1 SGHRS, CDR2 YFSETQ. The V gene end was trimmed by 3 bases and the J gene end by 3 bases; junction bases not matched to a gene: 13. As DNA, the CDR3 is TGCGCCAGCAGCTCCCGCCCTGGACAGGGCTGGGACACTGAAGCTTTCTTT. Residues: CASSSRPGQGWDTEAFF.